The sequence of this TCR beta chain was determined in a study of cytomegalovirus exposure and HLA in healthy donors. The primer mix had 60 Vbeta and 13 Jbeta primers. Libraries were prepared by immunoSEQ multiplex PCR; TCRdb keeps only in-frame clonotypes and omits some of them. The repertoire consists of more than 80,000 clones, with around 67% occurring once and the leading ten covering 2.3%. Looked up from germline, CDR1 is SGHVS and CDR2 is FNYEAQ. The CDR3 runs 14 residues. V lost 4 bases to trimming and J lost 4 bases; unmatched junction nucleotides: 4. This donor's record omits CMV serostatus. The source is a human donor in good health. The material sequenced was PBMCs. The chain carries TRBV7-6 and TRBJ2-5; 9 bases map to TRBD1. For the CDR3, the DNA is TGTGCCAGCAGCTCCCCGGGACAGGGAGAGACCCAGTACTTC. Amino acid sequence: CASSSPGQGETQYF.